A selection of T cell receptor beta chains follows, all from one sample in a study of neurological immune-mediated disorders. TCRdb analysed the 5' RACE reads with MiXCR anew, one entry per CDR3 protein. The sample shows about 50,000 distinct CDR3 sequences, 6.5% to 8.5% of them seen only once. The source material was PBMCs. The receptors derive from a woman in her forties in good health. Each CDR3 is given with its conserved first and last residue. Fields, in order: V gene, D gene, J gene, clone size, CDR3 protein, CDR3 DNA. A D gene is named only where the DNA matches it firmly. The listing skips clone size in some rows; elsewhere it reads once, few, many or a size class.

V gene: TRBV20-1; D gene: .; J gene: TRBJ2-1; clone size: many; CDR3 protein: CSARTGRGGNEQFF; CDR3 DNA: TGCAGTGCTAGGACCGGGCGGGGAGGCAATGAGCAGTTCTTC
V gene: TRBV27; D gene: TRBD1; J gene: TRBJ1-1; clone size: many; CDR3 protein: CASNRQGPNTEAFF; CDR3 DNA: TGTGCCAGCAACCGACAGGGCCCGAACACTGAAGCTTTCTTT
V gene: TRBV5-1; D gene: .; J gene: TRBJ1-2; clone size: many; CDR3 protein: CASSSGWPPGSNYGYTF; CDR3 DNA: TGCGCCAGCAGCTCGGGTTGGCCCCCGGGATCTAACTATGGCTACACCTTC
V gene: TRBV6-1; D gene: TRBD1; J gene: TRBJ1-5; clone size: many; CDR3 protein: CASSGGRGQGSNQPQHF; CDR3 DNA: TGTGCCAGCAGTGGGGGAAGGGGACAGGGCAGCAATCAGCCCCAGCATTTT
V gene: TRBV14; D gene: TRBD1; J gene: TRBJ2-6; clone size: many; CDR3 protein: CASSQETGSGANVLTF; CDR3 DNA: TGTGCCAGCAGCCAGGAGACAGGGAGTGGGGCCAACGTCCTGACTTTC
V gene: TRBV2; D gene: .; J gene: TRBJ2-7; clone size: few; CDR3 protein: CASSTEALPLRF; CDR3 DNA: TGTGCCAGCTCCACGGAGGCACTGCCTCTTCGTTTC
V gene: TRBV29-1; D gene: .; J gene: TRBJ2-7; clone size: .; CDR3 protein: CSVGLGGSYEQYF; CDR3 DNA: TGCAGCGTTGGATTAGGGGGCTCCTACGAGCAGTACTTC
V gene: TRBV11-1; D gene: .; J gene: TRBJ1-1; clone size: many; CDR3 protein: CASTPTMNTEAFF; CDR3 DNA: TGTGCCAGCACCCCGACCATGAACACTGAAGCTTTCTTT
V gene: TRBV7-2; D gene: .; J gene: TRBJ1-3; clone size: many; CDR3 protein: CASSLVKGNTIYF; CDR3 DNA: TGTGCCAGCAGCTTAGTCAAGGGAAACACCATATATTTT
V gene: TRBV20-1; D gene: .; J gene: TRBJ2-7; clone size: .; CDR3 protein: CSARGGRDYEQYF; CDR3 DNA: TGCAGTGCTAGAGGGGGCAGGGACTACGAGCAGTACTTC
V gene: TRBV6-1; D gene: .; J gene: TRBJ2-1; clone size: many; CDR3 protein: CASSAYRNEQFF; CDR3 DNA: TGTGCCAGCAGTGCGTACAGGAATGAGCAGTTCTTC
V gene: TRBV24-1; D gene: .; J gene: TRBJ1-2; clone size: many; CDR3 protein: CATSDSDYGYTF; CDR3 DNA: TGTGCCACCAGTGATTCTGACTATGGCTACACCTTC
V gene: TRBV7-2; D gene: TRBD1; J gene: TRBJ2-7; clone size: many; CDR3 protein: CASSEPTGAYEQYF; CDR3 DNA: TGTGCCAGCAGCGAGCCGACAGGGGCCTACGAGCAGTACTTC
V gene: TRBV6-2/TRBV6-3; D gene: .; J gene: TRBJ1-5; clone size: many; CDR3 protein: CASSPAGDNQPQHF; CDR3 DNA: TGTGCCAGCAGTCCAGCAGGGGACAATCAGCCCCAGCATTTT
V gene: TRBV24-1; D gene: TRBD1; J gene: TRBJ2-1; clone size: many; CDR3 protein: CATSTGGPYNEQFF; CDR3 DNA: TGTGCCACCAGTACAGGGGGCCCCTACAATGAGCAGTTCTTC
V gene: TRBV19; D gene: TRBD1; J gene: TRBJ1-2; clone size: .; CDR3 protein: CASSMRRTGERANYGYTF; CDR3 DNA: TGTGCCAGTAGTATGAGGCGGACAGGGGAAAGAGCTAACTATGGCTACACCTTC
V gene: TRBV5-5; D gene: TRBD1; J gene: TRBJ2-3; clone size: many; CDR3 protein: CASSSGTGTDTQYF; CDR3 DNA: TGTGCCAGCAGCTCCGGGACAGGCACAGATACGCAGTATTTT
V gene: TRBV20-1; D gene: .; J gene: TRBJ2-3; clone size: many; CDR3 protein: CSARDPLGTDTQYF; CDR3 DNA: TGCAGTGCTAGAGATCCACTGGGCACAGATACGCAGTATTTT
V gene: TRBV9; D gene: TRBD2; J gene: TRBJ2-5; clone size: many; CDR3 protein: CASSGGLAGGLETQYF; CDR3 DNA: TGTGCCAGCAGCGGGGGACTAGCGGGGGGCTTAGAGACCCAGTACTTC
V gene: TRBV12-3/TRBV12-4; D gene: .; J gene: TRBJ1-2; clone size: many; CDR3 protein: CASSAVGNGYTF; CDR3 DNA: TGTGCCAGCAGTGCCGTGGGGAATGGCTACACCTTC
V gene: TRBV12-3/TRBV12-4; D gene: .; J gene: TRBJ2-7; clone size: many; CDR3 protein: CASSLRGYEQYF; CDR3 DNA: TGTGCCAGCAGCCTACGGGGCTACGAGCAGTACTTC
V gene: TRBV7-8; D gene: TRBD2; J gene: TRBJ2-5; clone size: few; CDR3 protein: CASSLEVRGVETQYF; CDR3 DNA: TGTGCCAGCAGCTTAGAGGTGCGGGGGGTAGAGACCCAGTACTTC
V gene: TRBV20-1; D gene: .; J gene: TRBJ2-1; clone size: many; CDR3 protein: CSATKYNEQFF; CDR3 DNA: TGCAGTGCTACCAAGTACAATGAGCAGTTCTTC
V gene: TRBV20-1; D gene: .; J gene: TRBJ1-3; clone size: few; CDR3 protein: CSASEGQRNTIYF; CDR3 DNA: TGTAGTGCTTCTGAGGGGCAGCGAAACACCATATATTTT
V gene: TRBV5-1; D gene: TRBD1; J gene: TRBJ2-5; clone size: many; CDR3 protein: CASSPGTARGTQYF; CDR3 DNA: TGCGCCAGCAGCCCTGGGACAGCACGAGGGACCCAGTACTTC
V gene: TRBV12-3/TRBV12-4; D gene: .; J gene: TRBJ2-2; clone size: many; CDR3 protein: CASERTGRAGELFF; CDR3 DNA: TGTGCCAGCGAGCGAACAGGGCGCGCCGGGGAGCTGTTTTTT
V gene: TRBV5-1; D gene: TRBD1; J gene: TRBJ1-1; clone size: many; CDR3 protein: CASSLEGQGAEAFF; CDR3 DNA: TGCGCCAGCAGCTTGGAGGGACAGGGAGCTGAAGCTTTCTTT
V gene: TRBV3-1; D gene: .; J gene: TRBJ1-6; clone size: many; CDR3 protein: CASSQEYTPLHF; CDR3 DNA: TGTGCCAGCAGCCAAGAATATACACCCCTCCACTTT
V gene: TRBV14; D gene: .; J gene: TRBJ2-1; clone size: many; CDR3 protein: CASSQGGGEQFF; CDR3 DNA: TGTGCCAGCAGCCAAGGGGGCGGTGAGCAGTTCTTC
V gene: TRBV20-1; D gene: .; J gene: TRBJ1-2; clone size: medium-sized; CDR3 protein: CSARDQPGNGYTF; CDR3 DNA: TGCAGTGCTAGAGATCAGCCGGGGAATGGCTACACCTTC
V gene: TRBV20-1; D gene: .; J gene: TRBJ2-5; clone size: .; CDR3 protein: CSAWRLVEETQYF; CDR3 DNA: TGCAGTGCCTGGCGGCTCGTTGAAGAGACCCAGTACTTC
V gene: TRBV27; D gene: .; J gene: TRBJ1-6; clone size: few; CDR3 protein: CASSPPGQHNSPLHF; CDR3 DNA: TGTGCCAGCAGCCCTCCCGGACAGCATAATTCACCCCTCCACTTT
V gene: TRBV25-1; D gene: .; J gene: TRBJ2-7; clone size: many; CDR3 protein: CASSARDAGGYEQYF; CDR3 DNA: TGTGCCAGCAGTGCCCGGGACGCAGGCGGGTACGAGCAGTACTTC
V gene: TRBV7-2; D gene: .; J gene: TRBJ2-7; clone size: many; CDR3 protein: CASSLAQGTYEQYF; CDR3 DNA: TGTGCCAGCAGCTTAGCACAGGGCACCTACGAGCAGTACTTC
V gene: TRBV5-5; D gene: TRBD1; J gene: TRBJ2-5; clone size: many; CDR3 protein: CASTPLGGAEKTQYF; CDR3 DNA: TGTGCCAGCACCCCCTTAGGGGGCGCCGAAAAGACCCAGTACTTC
V gene: TRBV15; D gene: TRBD1; J gene: TRBJ1-1; clone size: many; CDR3 protein: CATSRQGEMNTEAFF; CDR3 DNA: TGTGCCACCAGCAGACAGGGGGAGATGAACACTGAAGCTTTCTTT
V gene: TRBV9; D gene: TRBD2; J gene: TRBJ2-5; clone size: many; CDR3 protein: CASSVALAGAEETQYF; CDR3 DNA: TGTGCCAGCAGCGTAGCTCTAGCGGGAGCGGAAGAGACCCAGTACTTC
V gene: TRBV9; D gene: .; J gene: TRBJ2-7; clone size: many; CDR3 protein: CASSDWGQATYEQYF; CDR3 DNA: TGTGCCAGCAGCGATTGGGGTCAGGCTACCTACGAGCAGTACTTC
V gene: TRBV5-1; D gene: .; J gene: TRBJ1-1; clone size: many; CDR3 protein: CASSFGGAGTEAFF; CDR3 DNA: TGCGCCAGCAGCTTTGGAGGGGCAGGCACTGAAGCTTTCTTT